The 30 T cell receptor beta chains below were found in one sample sequenced in a study of shared clonotypes between healthy human individuals. The method was immunoSEQ multiplex PCR; TCRdb's version includes in-frame clones alone and lacks a portion of them. Of approximately 470,000 clones in the sample, around four fifths are singletons; the top ten hold more than 10%. Material for sequencing was PBMCs. The receptors stem from a woman in her thirties or forties in good health. Some clones in this sample may be carry-over from other donors' samples.

DNA of the CDR3: TGTGCCAGCAGTGACGGCCCGGGACAGGGCTTCCCGAACACTGAAGCTTTCTTT. It yields the protein CASSDGPGQGFPNTEAFF. V gene TRBV6-1 combines with J gene TRBJ1-1; the match to TRBD1 covers 9 bases. This CDR3 has 18 amino acids. The germline V gene encodes CDR1 MNHNS and CDR2 SASEGT. Losses at the gene ends were 3 bases for V and 1 base for J; bases not matched to a gene: 12.

The genes are TRBV19 and TRBJ1-4; D is ambiguous. Deletions cut 6 bases from V and 4 bases from J, with 15 bases between. This CDR3 has 15 amino acids. Germline values: CDR1 LNHDA, CDR2 SQIVND (reference sequence). The CDR3 loop is CASRMEGVINEKLFF. DNA for the CDR3: TGTGCCAGTAGAATGGAGGGCGTGATTAATGAAAAACTGTTTTTT. Supplemented by reference TRBV19 and TRBJ1-4, the full variable domain reads DGGITQSPKYLFRKEGQNVTLSCEQNLNHDAMYWYRQDPGQGLRLIYYSQIVNDFQKGDIAEGYSVSREKKESFPLTVTSAQKNPTAFYLCASRMEGVINEKLFFGSGTQLSVL.

V and J are TRBV18 and TRBJ2-7; TRBD2 agrees at 10 bases. The V segment lost 3 bases and the J segment 4 bases; nucleotides outside the gene matches: 3. The CDR3 runs 14 residues. Germline lookup yields CDR1 KGHSH and CDR2 LQKENI. CDR3 sequence (DNA): TGTGCCAGCTCACCGGGTAGCGGGAGGTACGAGCAGTACTTC. Translation gives CASSPGSGRYEQYF.

The chain couples TRBV5-5 to TRBJ2-5; weak D call: TRBD1 (6 bases). V lost 0 bases and J lost 1, with 7 bases in between. The CDR3 runs to 14 residues. The germline V gene has CDR1 SGHKS and CDR2 YYEKEE (reference sequence). Here the CDR3 reads CASSLDRVQETQYF. The CDR3 DNA is TGTGCCAGCAGCTTGGACAGGGTCCAAGAGACCCAGTACTTC.

The chain combines TRBV10-3 with TRBJ1-1; perhaps TRBD1 as D (5 bases). The V end was cut by 6 bases, the J end by 5 bases, with 13 bases between. This CDR3 is 13 amino acids long. Looked up from germline, CDR1 is ENHRY and CDR2 is SYGVKD. The CDR3 is CAIRGVGGTEAFF. CDR3 sequence (DNA): TGTGCCATCAGGGGAGTCGGGGGGACTGAAGCTTTCTTT.

The chain's CDR3 is CASSRESGEAFF. DNA of the CDR3: TGTGCCAGCTCACGGGAGAGCGGTGAAGCTTTCTTT. The rearrangement uses TRBV18 and TRBJ1-1; D gene unclear. The V end was cut by 4 bases, the J end by 7 bases, with 10 bases between. This CDR3 has 12 amino acids. Looked up from germline, CDR1 is KGHSH and CDR2 is LQKENI.

The chain couples TRBV29-1 to TRBJ1-1; 7 bases map to TRBD1. The V and J ends lost 6 bases and 8 bases, in that order; junction bases with no gene match: 6. The CDR3 contains 11 residues. The germline V gene encodes CDR1 SQVTM and CDR2 ANQGSEA. Here the CDR3 DNA reads TGCAGCGTGACCAGGGGGAGAGAAGCTTTCTTT. Its translation is CSVTRGREAFF. The full variable domain, its missing parts supplied by reference TRBV29-1 and TRBJ1-1, is SAVISQKPSRDICQRGTSLTIQCQVDSQVTMMFWYRQQPGQSLTLIATANQGSEATYESGFVIDKFPISRPNLTFSTLTVSNMSPEDSSIYLCSVTRGREAFFGQGTRLTVV.

In its sample, this clone was seen a few times. This chain links TRBV6-1 with TRBJ2-1; 7 bases match TRBD2. The germline V gene encodes CDR1 MNHNS and CDR2 SASEGT. V shed 2 bases and J 9 bases; nucleotides not matched to a gene: 4. This CDR3 spans 13 amino acids. CDR3 in DNA: TGTGCCAGCAGTGAAAGGCGGGAGACTGAGCAGTTCTTC. It yields the protein CASSERRETEQFF.

V and J are TRBV5-5 and TRBJ2-3; TRBD1 agrees at 9 bases. This CDR3 has 16 amino acids. V was clipped by 0 bases and J by 1 base; unmatched bases: 3. The germline CDR1 and CDR2 sequences are SGHKS and YYEKEE (reference sequence). CDR3 loop: CASSLGTGAGTDTQYF. CDR3 DNA: TGTGCCAGCAGCTTGGGGACAGGGGCGGGCACAGATACGCAGTATTTT.

This clone has only a few counts. At the DNA level, this CDR3 is encoded by other sequences in the same sample as well. The rearrangement uses TRBV30 and TRBJ1-3, with D possibly TRBD1 on 6 matching bases. The V end lost 0 bases, the J end lost 4 bases, and 10 bases lay between the germline ends. CDR1 and CDR2 from the germline V gene are GTSNPN and SVGIG (reference sequence). This CDR3 comprises 14 residues. CDR3 bases: TGTGCCTGGAGTGTACAGGGATCCGGAAACACCATATATTTT. It codes for CAWSVQGSGNTIYF.

V and J are TRBV28 and TRBJ2-1; perhaps TRBD1 as D (6 bases). This CDR3 region has 15 residues. From germline, CDR1 is MDHEN and CDR2 SYDVKM. The V gene lost 5 bases and the J gene lost 0 bases, with 11 bases spanning the gap. CDR3 sequence reads: CASSTTGSSYNEQFF. The CDR3 nucleotides read TGTGCCAGCAGTACCACAGGGAGCTCCTACAATGAGCAGTTCTTC.

The rearrangement links TRBV10-3 to TRBJ2-7; 10 positions agree with TRBD2. V shed 10 bases, J shed 7 bases, and the junction held 10 bases outside the gene matches. CDR3 length: 13 amino acids. Germline CDR1 is ENHRY and CDR2 is SYGVKD. In nucleotides, the CDR3 is TGTGCCACCCAGGTAGCGGGAGGTCAGGAGCAGTACTTC. It specifies CATQVAGGQEQYF.

The CDR3 protein is CASTGTGDSYEQYF. Here the CDR3 DNA reads TGTGCCAGCACAGGGACAGGCGACTCCTACGAGCAGTACTTC. This chain joins TRBV7-2 and TRBJ2-7, with 8 bases matching TRBD1. The germline gives CDR1 SGHTA, CDR2 FQGNSA. CDR3 size: 14 residues. Trimming took 7 bases from V and 0 from J; bases not matched to a gene: 5.

The rearrangement joins TRBV6-4 to TRBJ2-7, with TRBD1 matching 8 bases. CDR1 and CDR2 (germline): MRHNA, SNTAGT. V shed 6 bases, J shed 1 base, and the junction held 14 bases outside the gene matches. The CDR3 runs to 17 residues. The CDR3 nucleotides are TGTGCCAGCAGGGTCTACGATAGGACAGGGCGATCCTACGAGCAGTACTTC. As protein: CASRVYDRTGRSYEQYF.

This chain links TRBV6-5 with TRBJ1-5, with D perhaps TRBD1 (6 bases). The CDR3 has 14 residues. Germline CDR1 reads MNHEY; CDR2 reads SVGAGI. The ends were cut back, 2 bases at V and 6 bases at J, with 11 bases in the middle. The CDR3 spells CASSYRGAVQPQHF. The CDR3 nucleotides read TGTGCCAGCAGTTACAGGGGGGCGGTTCAGCCCCAGCATTTT.

The J gene is TRBJ2-3, the V gene TRBV5-1; 10 bases match TRBD2. Germline CDR1 is SGHRS and CDR2 is YFSETQ. V shed 4 bases and J 0 bases; nucleotides not matched to a gene: 11. The CDR3 is made up of 18 amino acids. The CDR3 protein is CASSPSGSEPTSTDTQYF. The CDR3 DNA reads as TGCGCCAGCAGCCCTAGCGGGAGTGAACCTACTAGCACAGATACGCAGTATTTT. The full variable domain, completed using reference TRBV5-1 and TRBJ2-3, is KAGVTQTPRYLIKTRGQQVTLSCSPISGHRSVSWYQQTPGQGLQFLFEYFSETQRNKGNFPGRFSGRQFSNSRSEMNVSTLELGDSALYLCASSPSGSEPTSTDTQYFGPGTRLTVL.

This clone was picked up many times. CDR3 DNA sequence: TGTGCCAGCAGGTCTACAGGGGTGGGCAATCAGCCCCAGCATTTT. Encoded protein: CASRSTGVGNQPQHF. V and J are TRBV6-5 and TRBJ1-5, with TRBD1 matching 7 bases. This CDR3 contains 15 residues. J lost 2 bases, V lost 6 bases, and 7 bases had no gene match. Germline V gene sequence: CDR1 MNHEY, CDR2 SVGAGI.

This clone showed up just a few times. The V call is TRBV4-3, the J call TRBJ2-5; 10 nucleotides align to TRBD2. V shed 1 base, J shed 5 bases, and the junction held 7 bases outside the gene matches. This CDR3 has 16 residues. Germline lookup yields CDR1 LGHNA and CDR2 YSLEER. CDR3 sequence reads: CASSQGLAGAGETQYF. The CDR3 region has the DNA TGCGCCAGCAGCCAAGGCCTAGCGGGAGCGGGTGAGACCCAGTACTTC.

The CDR3 DNA sequence: TGTGCCAGCAGCTTAGGAGAACCCACCTTATGGCTTAGCGATGAGCAGTTCTTC. This translates into CASSLGEPTLWLSDEQFF. V and J are TRBV11-3 and TRBJ2-1; D perhaps matches TRBD2 (5 bases). The CDR3 sequence is 18 residues long. Germline CDR1 SGHNT, CDR2 YENEEA. V was shortened by 1 base and J by 8 bases, with 24 bases between the two germline ends.

The chain links TRBV9 to TRBJ2-7; D is undetermined. Germline CDR1 reads SGDLS; CDR2 reads YYNGEE. With 0 bases removed from V and 5 bases from J, the gap between germline ends came to 6 bases. This CDR3 contains 12 residues. The CDR3 spells CASSVDSNEQYF. In DNA form, the CDR3 reads TGTGCCAGCAGCGTAGATTCTAACGAGCAGTACTTC.

This chain uses TRBV7-9 with TRBJ1-5, with D possibly matching TRBD1 (6 bases). Trimming removed 5 bases at V and 5 bases at J, with 16 bases between. In germline, CDR1 is SEHNR, CDR2 FQNEAQ (reference sequence). The CDR3 runs to 15 residues. The CDR3 coding sequence is TGTGCCAGCAGCCCCGGAAGGGGGGCTGATCAGCCCCAGCATTTT. It codes for CASSPGRGADQPQHF.

The chain uses TRBV7-3 and TRBJ2-5, with D perhaps matching TRBD1 or TRBD2 (5 bases each). The CDR3 sequence is 13 residues long. Trimming shortened V by 5 bases and J by 11 bases, and 18 bases separated the two germline ends. CDR1 and CDR2 (germline): SGHTA, FQGTGA. The CDR3 is CASSPGTVRDQYF. CDR3 sequence (DNA): TGTGCCAGCAGCCCCGGGACCGTCCGTGATCAGTACTTC.

CDR3 amino acids: CSVGDRGAGSTEAFF. Written as DNA, the CDR3 is TGCAGCGTTGGGGACAGGGGCGCTGGGAGCACTGAAGCTTTCTTT. The rearrangement uses TRBV29-1 and TRBJ1-1, with TRBD1 matching over 10 bases. The V segment lost 4 bases and the J segment 4 bases; nucleotides outside the gene matches: 9. The length of the CDR3 is 15 residues. Germline V gives CDR1 SQVTM, CDR2 ANQGSEA. The entire variable domain, with the rest obtained from reference TRBV29-1 and TRBJ1-1, is as follows: SAVISQKPSRDICQRGTSLTIQCQVDSQVTMMFWYRQQPGQSLTLIATANQGSEATYESGFVIDKFPISRPNLTFSTLTVSNMSPEDSSIYLCSVGDRGAGSTEAFFGQGTRLTVV.

The chain links TRBV7-2 to TRBJ1-2; 7 nucleotides line up with TRBD1. From germline, CDR1 is SGHTA and CDR2 FQGNSA. V shed 4 bases, J shed 2 bases, and the junction held 7 bases outside the gene matches. The CDR3 spans 15 residues. In DNA form, the CDR3 reads TGTGCCAGCAGCTCCCCCCGACAGGGCAACTATGGCTACACCTTC. Its translation: CASSSPRQGNYGYTF.

The chain combines TRBV28 with TRBJ2-1; TRBD2 might be the D (5 bases). The CDR3 is made up of 16 amino acids. Trimming took 6 bases from V and 4 from J, leaving 19 bases between them. Germline values: CDR1 MDHEN, CDR2 SYDVKM. The CDR3 region has the DNA TGTGCCAGCAGGCTCGGGTGGACTGTACAATACAATGAGCAGTTCTTC. It is translated as CASRLGWTVQYNEQFF.

Of note for this clone: The same CDR3 arises from other DNA sequences in this sample as well. This chain joins TRBV5-1 and TRBJ2-5; 7 bases line up with TRBD2. CDR1 and CDR2 from the germline V gene are SGHRS and YFSETQ. V lost 3 bases, J lost 2 bases, and 1 base stayed unmatched. The CDR3 totals 13 residues. CDR3 in amino acids: CASSWGGQETQYF. The CDR3 nucleotides are TGCGCCAGCAGCTGGGGGGGTCAAGAGACCCAGTACTTC.

The chain recombines TRBV5-1 with TRBJ1-4, with a weak D call TRBD1 (5 bases). The germline CDR1 and CDR2 sequences are SGHRS and YFSETQ. The CDR3 sequence is 16 residues long. The V and J ends lost 1 base and 2 bases respectively, with 12 bases between them. The CDR3 loop is CASSLSQGTTNEKLFF. As DNA, the CDR3 is TGCGCCAGCAGCTTGAGCCAGGGAACTACTAATGAAAAACTGTTTTTT.

The genes are TRBV9 and TRBJ1-5; a possible D gene is TRBD1 (6 bases). CDR1 SGDLS and CDR2 YYNGEE come from the germline V gene. Trimming pared 4 bases from V and 9 bases from J, leaving 20 bases between. The CDR3 is 15 residues long. The CDR3 is CASSPPGQGGWPQHF. DNA for the CDR3: TGTGCCAGCAGCCCTCCGGGACAAGGGGGTTGGCCCCAGCATTTT.

This rearrangement joins TRBV28 to TRBJ2-1; 12 bases agree with TRBD2. This CDR3 comprises 18 residues. The V gene end was trimmed by 5 bases and the J gene end by 4 bases; junction bases not matched to a gene: 12. Germline CDR1 reads MDHEN; CDR2 reads SYDVKM. CDR3 DNA: TGTGCCAGCAGTCCCGGGGGGACTAGCGGGCTTCCTTACAATGAGCAGTTCTTC. Translating it yields CASSPGGTSGLPYNEQFF.

The chain uses TRBV7-6 and TRBJ1-1; TRBD1 aligns across 9 bases. Trimming cost V 5 bases and J 5 bases; bases outside gene matches: 9. Germline lookup yields CDR1 SGHVS and CDR2 FNYEAQ. The CDR3 runs 15 residues. CDR3 amino acids: CASSRHRGQKTEAFF. The DNA of the CDR3 is TGTGCCAGCAGCCGGCACAGGGGGCAAAAGACTGAAGCTTTCTTT.